This TCR beta chain was sequenced in a study of blood T cell repertoires in COVID-19. Produced via immunoSEQ multiplex PCR; TCRdb's table is partial and in-frame only. The sample contains a few hundred thousand clones, roughly 77% of which appear only once. The TCR originated in a human donor with acute or convalescent COVID-19. The donor label of this sample is uncertain. Sequenced sample: peripheral blood.

CDR3: CASTGRLAGDNEQFF. In DNA, the CDR3 is TGTGCCAGTACCGGAAGACTAGCGGGAGACAATGAGCAGTTCTTC. V is TRBV19 and J is TRBJ2-1; TRBD2 agrees at 12 bases. Germline trimming cut 7 bases from V and 5 bases from J; bases unmatched to any gene: 6. The CDR3 runs to 15 residues. Germline V gene lookup returns CDR1 LNHDA and CDR2 SQIVND (reference sequence).